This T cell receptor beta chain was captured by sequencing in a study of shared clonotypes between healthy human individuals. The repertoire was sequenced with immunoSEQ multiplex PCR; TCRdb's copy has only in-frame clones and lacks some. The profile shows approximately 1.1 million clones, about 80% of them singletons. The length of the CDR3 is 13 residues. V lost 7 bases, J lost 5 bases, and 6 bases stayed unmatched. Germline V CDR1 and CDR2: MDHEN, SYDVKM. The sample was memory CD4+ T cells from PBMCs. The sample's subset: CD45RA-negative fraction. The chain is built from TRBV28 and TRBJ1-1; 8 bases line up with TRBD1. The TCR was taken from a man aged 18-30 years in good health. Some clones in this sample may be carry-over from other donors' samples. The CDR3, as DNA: TGTGCCAGCACAGGGGGCTCGAGGACTGAAGCTTTCTTT. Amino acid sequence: CASTGGSRTEAFF.